The TCR beta chain under discussion was sequenced for a study of blood T cell repertoires in COVID-19. Study information: Samples came from the United States, Italy and Spain, spanning acute and convalescent COVID-19. Sample material is recorded as cDNA or gDNA derived from T cells, B-cell-depleted T cells, or PBMCs.

Per the authors' pipeline: Amplification of reference gene primers provided the estimated nucleated cell counts. The repertoire was sequenced with immunoSEQ multiplex PCR; TCRdb's copy has only in-frame clones and lacks some. Clonal size and the V and J genes are those of that table, whereas D and trimming came from the DNA. Altogether roughly 180,000 clones are present, 82% being singletons, with the ten largest covering 4.5% to 5.5%. Germline V lookup: CDR1 MDHEN, CDR2 SYDVKM. V was trimmed by 5 bases and J by 4 bases, leaving 18 bases between them. This CDR3 has 15 amino acids. The V gene is TRBV28, the J gene TRBJ2-7, with D perhaps TRBD1 (6 bases). The sample comprised peripheral blood. The sequence came from a woman aged 30 to 39 with acute or convalescent COVID-19. CDR3 sequence (DNA): TGTGCCAGCAGTCCCCCGGTTCAGGGGTCGTACGAGCAGTACTTC. Protein sequence: CASSPPVQGSYEQYF. The whole variable domain, filled in from reference TRBV28 and TRBJ2-7, reads DVKVTQSSRYLVKRTGEKVFLECVQDMDHENMFWYRQDPGLGLRLIYFSYDVKMKEKGDIPEGYSVSREKKERFSLILESASTNQTSMYLCASSPPVQGSYEQYFGPGTRLTVT.